The 10 T cell receptor beta chains below all came from one sample that was sequenced in a study of cytomegalovirus exposure and HLA in healthy donors. PCR amplification relied on 60 Vbeta primers (plus 13 Jbeta primers). Clones were read by immunoSEQ multiplex PCR, and TCRdb kept only the in-frame ones, dropping some. This table has approximately 140,000 clones, about 73% appearing once. Source material: PBMCs. The receptors were sampled from a human donor in good health.

This clone was seen a handful of times. Other DNA sequences from this sample encode an identical CDR3 as well. J is TRBJ1-5 and V is TRBV6-1; TRBD1 might be the D (5 bases). This CDR3 region has 15 residues. Germline-derived CDR1 and CDR2 are MNHNS and SASEGT. V lost 0 bases, J lost 0 bases, and 6 bases lay in between. The CDR3 here is CASSEAGHSNQPQHF. CDR3 sequence (DNA): TGTGCCAGCAGTGAAGCAGGACATAGCAATCAGCCCCAGCATTTT.

This clone was seen a handful of times. This chain joins TRBV19 and TRBJ2-3; the match to TRBD2 covers 7 bases. The J segment lost 1 base and the V segment lost 4 bases, leaving 5 bases of the junction unmatched. The germline V gene has CDR1 LNHDA and CDR2 SQIVND (reference sequence). This CDR3 is 15 amino acids long. CDR3 amino acids: CASSKAGVGTDTQYF. The CDR3 DNA is TGTGCCAGTAGTAAGGCGGGAGTGGGCACAGATACGCAGTATTTT.

This chain uses TRBV7-9 with TRBJ1-2; maybe TRBD1 (5 bases). V gave up 1 base and J gave up 9 bases, with 15 bases separating them. The germline CDR1 and CDR2 sequences are SEHNR and FQNEAQ (reference sequence). The length of the CDR3 is 14 residues. Written as DNA, the CDR3 is TGTGCCAGCAGCTTAGTAGCGGGGCCTTCGAGCTACACCTTC. Residues: CASSLVAGPSSYTF. The entire variable domain, with the rest obtained from reference TRBV7-9 and TRBJ1-2, is as follows: DTGVSQNPRHKITKRGQNVTFRCDPISEHNRLYWYRQTLGQGPEFLTYFQNEAQLEKSRLLSDRFSAERPKGSFSTLEIQRTEQGDSAMYLCASSLVAGPSSYTFGSGTRLTVV.

The rearrangement joins TRBV5-1 to TRBJ2-5; no clear D. The CDR3 loop spans 12 amino acids. The V end was cut by 1 base, the J end by 5 bases, with 6 bases between. Germline V gene data show CDR1 as SGHRS and CDR2 as YFSETQ. CDR3 in DNA: TGCGCCAGCAGCTTGTATTTCGAGACCCAGTACTTC. Its translation: CASSLYFETQYF.

The sample holds one count of this clone. V and J are TRBV7-2 and TRBJ2-7; TRBD2 agrees at 7 bases. V dropped 1 base and J dropped 2; count of bases not matched to a gene: 14. Looked up from germline, CDR1 is SGHTA and CDR2 is FQGNSA. The length of the CDR3 is 18 residues. In DNA, the CDR3 is TGTGCCAGCAGCTTAGGCGGGTGGGGGAGGGGCGACACCTACGAGCAGTACTTC. Its protein product is CASSLGGWGRGDTYEQYF.

This sequence joins TRBV10-2 and TRBJ1-1, with D possibly TRBD1 on 6 matching bases. The CDR3 totals 12 residues. Germline CDR1 is WSHSY and CDR2 is SAAADI. V lost 3 bases and J 4 bases, leaving 6 bases between the germline ends. CDR3 bases: TGCGCCAGCAGTGACAGGGGCACTGAAGCTTTCTTT. Encoded protein: CASSDRGTEAFF.

This rearrangement joins TRBV5-1 to TRBJ2-1; 10 bases align to TRBD2. The CDR3 is made up of 16 amino acids. The germline gives CDR1 SGHRS, CDR2 YFSETQ. Trimming took 2 bases from V and 1 from J; bases not matched to a gene: 3. CDR3 protein: CASSFSSGRSYNEQFF. DNA for the CDR3: TGCGCCAGCAGCTTTTCTAGCGGGAGATCCTACAATGAGCAGTTCTTC.

The chain joins TRBV11-2 to TRBJ2-2; D is possibly TRBD1 (5 bases). Germline CDR1 and CDR2: SGHAT and FQNNGV. The CDR3 is 14 residues long. V was shortened by 7 bases and J by 3 bases, with 12 bases between the two germline ends. The CDR3 DNA sequence: TGTGCCAGCAAAGGGGCCAGCTACACCGGGGAGCTGTTTTTT. Protein sequence: CASKGASYTGELFF. The complete variable domain, with remaining parts taken from reference TRBV11-2 and TRBJ2-2, reads EAGVAQSPRYKIIEKRQSVAFWCNPISGHATLYWYQQILGQGPKLLIQFQNNGVVDDSQLPKDRFSAERLKGVDSTLKIQPAKLEDSAVYLCASKGASYTGELFFGEGSRLTVL.

This clone was picked up one time. Different DNA sequences within this sample yield the same CDR3. The V and J genes are TRBV4-1 and TRBJ1-2, with TRBD1 as a possible D gene (5 bases). Germline CDR1 and CDR2: MGHRA and YSYEKL. The CDR3 is 12 amino acids. Between the trimmed V and J ends, which lost 1 base and 12 bases, there was a span of 12 bases. CDR3 amino acids: CASSQVRGEHTF. DNA for the CDR3: TGCGCCAGCAGCCAAGTGCGGGGCGAACACACCTTC.

About this clone: Different DNA sequences within this sample yield the same CDR3. The chain is built from TRBV18 and TRBJ2-2; no definite D call. Trimming cost V 0 bases and J 3 bases, with 8 bases left between them. In germline, CDR1 is KGHSH, CDR2 LQKENI. The length of the CDR3 is 15 residues. CDR3 nucleotides: TGTGCCAGCTCACCACCGTTTCGGGACACCGGGGAGCTGTTTTTT. Translated: CASSPPFRDTGELFF.